A selection of T cell receptor beta chains follows, all from one sample in a study of blood T cell repertoires in COVID-19. Some clones are missing from TCRdb's copy, which holds only in-frame ones; the method was immunoSEQ multiplex PCR. The sample contains roughly 250,000 clones, 84% of which appear only once. Material for sequencing was peripheral blood. All receptors come from a human donor in a cohort sampled during active COVID-19. Each CDR3 is given with its conserved first and last residue. The D gene is left open where the match is weak. Size is stated for part of the rows, as once, few or many counts, or as a class when the clone is expanded.

V gene: TRBV6-5
J gene: TRBJ2-1
D gene: TRBD2
clone size: .
CDR3 DNA: TGTGCCAGCAGCCCCCGGCAGCGGGGGAATGAGCAGTTCTTC
CDR3 protein: CASSPRQRGNEQFF

V gene: TRBV2
J gene: TRBJ2-7
D gene: TRBD2
clone size: .
CDR3 DNA: TGTGCCAGCAGTAAGGGCGGGGGATCCTACGAGCAGTACTTC
CDR3 protein: CASSKGGGSYEQYF

V gene: TRBV7-3
J gene: TRBJ2-2
D gene: .
clone size: once
CDR3 DNA: TGTGCCAGCAGCTTAACAGGCGGGCAGAACACCGGGGAGCTGTTTTTT
CDR3 protein: CASSLTGGQNTGELFF

V gene: TRBV7-8
J gene: TRBJ2-1
D gene: TRBD2
clone size: .
CDR3 DNA: TGTGCCAGCAGATTAACTAGCGGAGGCTACAATGAGCAGTTCTTC
CDR3 protein: CASRLTSGGYNEQFF

V gene: TRBV6-2/TRBV6-3
J gene: TRBJ2-1
D gene: TRBD2
clone size: .
CDR3 DNA: TGTGCCAGCAGTTACCCCGGGACTAACAATGAGCAGTTCTTC
CDR3 protein: CASSYPGTNNEQFF

V gene: TRBV4-2
J gene: TRBJ2-1
D gene: TRBD2
clone size: .
CDR3 DNA: TGTGCCAGCAGCCGAGGGACTAGCGGGAGCTCCTACAATGAGCAGTTCTTC
CDR3 protein: CASSRGTSGSSYNEQFF

V gene: TRBV6-5
J gene: TRBJ2-7
D gene: TRBD1
clone size: .
CDR3 DNA: TGTGCCAGCAGTACCCAGGGGGCGAAGAACGAGCAGTACTTC
CDR3 protein: CASSTQGAKNEQYF

V gene: TRBV11-2
J gene: TRBJ2-7
D gene: TRBD2
clone size: .
CDR3 DNA: TGTGCCAGCACAAGCGGACTAGCGGGAGGGCCACAGCAGTACTTC
CDR3 protein: CASTSGLAGGPQQYF

V gene: TRBV19
J gene: TRBJ2-7
D gene: TRBD2
clone size: once
CDR3 DNA: TGTGCCAGTAGTAGGGGAGATGGGCGGGGGACCACCTACGAGCAGTACTTC
CDR3 protein: CASSRGDGRGTTYEQYF

V gene: TRBV5-8
J gene: TRBJ2-1
D gene: .
clone size: .
CDR3 DNA: TGTGCCAGCAGACCTAGGCCCTACAATGAGCAGTTCTTC
CDR3 protein: CASRPRPYNEQFF

V gene: TRBV29-1
J gene: TRBJ2-7
D gene: .
clone size: .
CDR3 DNA: TGCAGCGCCCGGCGCGGTAGTTACGAGCAGTACTTC
CDR3 protein: CSARRGSYEQYF

V gene: TRBV5-5
J gene: TRBJ2-2
D gene: .
clone size: .
CDR3 DNA: TGTGCCAGCAGCTTTAATTGGAACACCGGGGAGCTGTTTTTT
CDR3 protein: CASSFNWNTGELFF

V gene: TRBV2
J gene: TRBJ2-3
D gene: TRBD2
clone size: .
CDR3 DNA: TGTGCCAGCAGTGAAAGGGGCGGGAGGGCCACAGATACGCAGTATTTT
CDR3 protein: CASSERGGRATDTQYF

V gene: TRBV7-6
J gene: TRBJ2-3
D gene: TRBD2
clone size: .
CDR3 DNA: TGTGCCAGCAGCCTGGGAGCGGGGGGCGGAACAGATACGCAGTATTTT
CDR3 protein: CASSLGAGGGTDTQYF

V gene: TRBV6-5
J gene: TRBJ1-2
D gene: .
clone size: .
CDR3 DNA: TGTGCCAGCAGTTACCATCGAGGACAGACCTCCTATGGCTACACCTTC
CDR3 protein: CASSYHRGQTSYGYTF

V gene: TRBV4-3
J gene: TRBJ2-7
D gene: TRBD1
clone size: .
CDR3 DNA: TGCGCCAGCAGCCAGCTGGGACAGGGGGTTAACGAGCAGTACTTC
CDR3 protein: CASSQLGQGVNEQYF

V gene: TRBV7-9
J gene: TRBJ2-2
D gene: TRBD2
clone size: .
CDR3 DNA: TGTGCCAGCAGCCGGACCGCCGGGAGGAAGAACACCGGGGAGCTGTTTTTT
CDR3 protein: CASSRTAGRKNTGELFF

V gene: TRBV3-1/TRBV3-2
J gene: TRBJ1-4
D gene: TRBD1
clone size: once
CDR3 DNA: TGTGCCAGCAGCCCGCCGGGACAGGGGATAAATGAAAAACTGTTTTTT
CDR3 protein: CASSPPGQGINEKLFF

V gene: TRBV15
J gene: TRBJ2-2
D gene: TRBD1
clone size: .
CDR3 DNA: TGTGCCACCAGCAGCCCCGGGACAGAGAACACCGGGGAGCTGTTTTTT
CDR3 protein: CATSSPGTENTGELFF

V gene: TRBV4-1
J gene: TRBJ1-2
D gene: .
clone size: .
CDR3 DNA: TGCGCCAGCAGCACCCGCCAAGGAGACTATGGCTACACCTTC
CDR3 protein: CASSTRQGDYGYTF

V gene: TRBV4-2
J gene: TRBJ2-2
D gene: TRBD1
clone size: .
CDR3 DNA: TGTGCCAGCAGCCAGTCCGGGACAGGGACCGGGGAGCTGTTTTTT
CDR3 protein: CASSQSGTGTGELFF

V gene: TRBV5-4
J gene: TRBJ2-5
D gene: TRBD1
clone size: .
CDR3 DNA: TGTGCCAGCACCCAGGGGGACCCGGCGGAAGAGACCCAGTACTTC
CDR3 protein: CASTQGDPAEETQYF

V gene: TRBV6-1
J gene: TRBJ1-1
D gene: TRBD1
clone size: .
CDR3 DNA: TGTGCCAGCAGTGAAAGGGGGCGCGGGAACACTGAAGCTTTCTTT
CDR3 protein: CASSERGRGNTEAFF

V gene: TRBV28
J gene: TRBJ2-1
D gene: TRBD2
clone size: few
CDR3 DNA: TGTGCCAGCAGTTTTGTTCTTTTCGGGGGGGGATACAATGAGCAGTTCTTC
CDR3 protein: CASSFVLFGGGYNEQFF